The clone carrying this TCR beta chain was observed a single time. Its matching antigen is unknown. This entry is derived from a study of OX40 agonist ivuxolimab in advanced cancers. Study-level points and caveats: The authors also found low normalized T-cell clonal expansion in some nonresponders.

Here immunoSEQ multiplex PCR was the method, and the copy in TCRdb shows in-frame clones only, minus some. The data hold approximately 120,000 clones, with 85% to 95% observed a single time. The sample here was CD4+ or CD8+ T cells sorted from blood, taken in a trial of the OX40 agonist ivuxolimab. The origin of this receptor is an adult with an advanced solid tumor such as melanoma, head and neck, liver or kidney cancer.

CDR3 residues: CASSLIYTSGYTF. The CDR3 DNA follows: TGTGCCAGCAGTTTAATTTATACAAGCGGCTACACCTTC. This chain uses TRBV28 with TRBJ1-2; D unresolved. This CDR3 is 13 amino acids long. Germline V gene sequence: CDR1 MDHEN, CDR2 SYDVKM. The V and J ends lost 2 bases and 8 bases respectively, with 12 bases between them.